This TCR beta chain was sequenced during a study of Graves' ophthalmopathy and Graves' hyperthyroidism. Regarding the study as a whole: Blood contained most expanded thyroid clonotypes exceeding 0.001 frequency.

Each donor who had ophthalmopathy showed moderate-to-severe activity, a CAS of ≥3, a NOSPECS of ≥4, and a duration under 3 months. Clinicians diagnosed using symptoms, serum thyroxine, TRAb, thyroid ultrasound and orbital computed tomography. Sampling more than 9 ml of fresh peripheral blood provided the PBMCs. This CDR3 is 14 amino acids long. V was cut by 2 bases and J by 2 bases, with 10 bases left in between. Germline V CDR1 and CDR2: MNHEY, SMNVEV (reference sequence). This clonotype has at least ten counts. The antigen is undetermined. Amplification of the TCR beta CDR3 regions used RNA transcripts (as template). The authors performed first-round RT-PCR with HTBI primers and then a second-round multiplex PCR. TCRdb itself ran the multiplex PCR reads through MiXCR, one entry per CDR3 protein. The sample yields under 400,000 distinct CDR3 sequences, about 17% seen once.

The TCR sequence derives from an adult man with Graves' ophthalmopathy. The source material was peripheral blood. The chain couples TRBV27 to TRBJ2-7; a weak D match, TRBD2 (7 bases). CDR3 bases: TGTGCCAGCAGTTTAACGGGGGGCCCCTACGAGCAGTACTTC. It is translated as CASSLTGGPYEQYF.